These T cell receptor beta chains were read from a single sample in a study of blood T cell repertoires in COVID-19. Clones were read by immunoSEQ multiplex PCR, and TCRdb kept only the in-frame ones, dropping some. The sample lists some 30,000 clones; about 91% were seen once. The sequencing sample was made of peripheral blood. These receptor sequences come from a man aged 50-60 years with active COVID-19. Both conserved end residues are part of each CDR3. The D gene is left open where the match is weak. The size field is filled for only some rows; it gives once, few, many or a size class.

V	size	J	D	CDR3	DNA
TRBV2	NA	TRBJ2-7	TRBD1	CASSLRQGGTYEQYF	TGTGCCAGCAGCCTCAGACAGGGGGGTACCTACGAGCAGTACTTC
TRBV5-6	NA	TRBJ1-6	TRBD1	CASSSQGTGKISPLHF	TGTGCCAGCAGCTCCCAAGGGACAGGGAAAATTTCACCCCTCCACTTT
TRBV14	once	TRBJ2-5	TRBD2	CASSQGRASGQETQYF	TGTGCCAGCAGCCAAGGCCGGGCTAGCGGCCAAGAGACCCAGTACTTC
TRBV5-1	NA	TRBJ2-5	NA	CASSSNAGSLKETQYF	TGCGCCAGCAGCTCTAACGCGGGGAGCTTGAAAGAGACCCAGTACTTC
TRBV6-2/TRBV6-3	once	TRBJ2-3	TRBD2	CASSGGELSTQYF	TGTGCCAGCAGTGGGGGGGAGTTGAGTACGCAGTATTTT
TRBV5-4	NA	TRBJ1-1	TRBD1	CASSSDRGRDTEAFF	TGTGCCAGCAGCTCGGACAGGGGTCGCGACACTGAAGCTTTCTTT
TRBV9	once	TRBJ1-2	NA	CASSETGFRTNYGYTF	TGTGCCAGCAGTGAAACAGGGTTTCGGACGAACTATGGCTACACCTTC
TRBV3-1/TRBV3-2	NA	TRBJ2-1	TRBD2	CASSHGTSGYNEQFF	TGTGCCAGCAGCCACGGGACTAGCGGATACAATGAGCAGTTCTTC
TRBV18	NA	TRBJ2-1	TRBD2	CASSPGTTYNEQFF	TGTGCCAGCTCACCCGGGACTACTTACAATGAGCAGTTCTTC
TRBV12-2	NA	TRBJ2-7	NA	CASRLDWWLAEGYEQYF	TGTGCAAGTCGCTTAGACTGGTGGCTAGCGGAGGGCTACGAGCAGTACTTC
TRBV4-1	NA	TRBJ1-1	NA	CASSSPPSTGANTEAFF	TGCGCCAGCAGCTCCCCCCCCTCGACAGGAGCAAACACTGAAGCTTTCTTT
TRBV5-1	NA	TRBJ2-3	TRBD2	CASSFSGATDTQYF	TGCGCCAGCAGCTTTAGCGGGGCCACAGATACGCAGTATTTT
TRBV30	NA	TRBJ2-3	NA	CAWSPTTVLSDTQYF	TGTGCCTGGAGTCCAACGACAGTTCTTTCGGATACGCAGTATTTT
TRBV28	NA	TRBJ2-7	TRBD2	CASGAGTYEQYF	TGTGCCAGTGGAGCGGGGACCTACGAGCAGTACTTC
TRBV3-1/TRBV3-2	few	TRBJ2-7	TRBD1	CASSQRDRVLYEQYF	TGTGCCAGCAGCCAAAGGGACAGGGTTTTATACGAGCAGTACTTC
TRBV7-7	few	TRBJ2-5	TRBD2	CASSHLAGPQETQYF	TGTGCTAGCAGCCACCTAGCGGGGCCCCAAGAGACCCAGTACTTC
TRBV28	NA	TRBJ2-1	TRBD1	CASSPHLGRGSDNEQFF	TGTGCCAGCAGTCCGCACCTAGGCAGGGGGTCTGACAATGAGCAGTTCTTC
TRBV6-5	few	TRBJ1-1	NA	CASSTGTEAFF	TGTGCCAGCAGTACAGGTACTGAAGCTTTCTTT
TRBV5-4	NA	TRBJ1-2	NA	CASSLGQGGYGYTF	TGTGCCAGCAGCTTGGGTCAGGGAGGCTATGGCTACACCTTC
TRBV28	once	TRBJ1-6	TRBD1	CASSSTGGISPLHF	TGTGCCAGCAGTTCGACAGGGGGGATTTCACCCCTCCACTTT
TRBV10-1	NA	TRBJ1-4	NA	CASSESAGVNEKLFF	TGCGCCAGCAGTGAGTCGGCCGGGGTGAATGAAAAACTGTTTTTT
TRBV19	NA	TRBJ2-1	TRBD1	CASSIGQGAFNEQFF	TGTGCCAGTAGTATAGGGCAGGGGGCTTTCAATGAGCAGTTCTTC
TRBV5-1	NA	TRBJ1-5	NA	CASSLAGYSNQPQHF	TGCGCCAGCAGCTTGGCGGGATATAGCAATCAGCCCCAGCATTTT
TRBV11-2	once	TRBJ2-5	TRBD1	CASRGQGAPRAPRSETQYF	TGTGCCAGCAGGGGACAGGGGGCCCCGAGAGCCCCTAGATCGGAGACCCAGTACTTC
TRBV28	NA	TRBJ2-7	TRBD1	CASRLGPGTGTPYEQYF	TGTGCCAGCAGATTAGGGCCCGGGACAGGGACCCCCTACGAGCAGTACTTC
TRBV30	NA	TRBJ2-1	NA	CAWSVLLGSSYNEQFF	TGTGCCTGGAGTGTACTGTTAGGGAGCTCCTACAATGAGCAGTTCTTC
TRBV7-9	NA	TRBJ1-2	NA	CASSSSPAPGGYTF	TGTGCCAGCAGTTCCTCTCCCGCACCGGGGGGCTACACCTTC
TRBV15	NA	TRBJ2-3	NA	CATSRGGATTDTQYF	TGTGCCACCAGCAGAGGCGGGGCCACCACAGATACGCAGTATTTT
TRBV5-5	few	TRBJ2-7	TRBD1	CASSLAGQTTYEQYF	TGTGCCAGCAGCTTGGCGGGACAGACTACCTACGAGCAGTACTTC
TRBV5-6	NA	TRBJ2-5	TRBD2	CASSRTLAGHETQYF	TGTGCCAGCAGCCGGACACTAGCGGGTCATGAGACCCAGTACTTC
TRBV2	NA	TRBJ1-2	TRBD1	CASGQGNYGYTF	TGTGCCAGCGGACAGGGCAACTATGGCTACACCTTC
TRBV6-2/TRBV6-3	NA	TRBJ2-3	NA	CASSPRDSSPTDTQYF	TGTGCCAGCAGTCCCCGGGACTCCTCTCCCACAGATACGCAGTATTTT
TRBV2	NA	TRBJ2-1	TRBD2	CASSELAVTYNEQFF	TGTGCCAGCAGTGAACTAGCGGTCACCTACAATGAGCAGTTCTTC
TRBV7-8	NA	TRBJ2-3	TRBD2	CASSLAQEKVAGFRTDTQYF	TGTGCCAGCAGCTTAGCGCAGGAGAAGGTAGCGGGGTTCCGCACAGATACGCAGTATTTT
TRBV7-9	NA	TRBJ1-4	NA	CASSHSGAGEKLFF	TGTGCCAGCAGTCACTCAGGGGCCGGTGAAAAACTGTTTTTT
TRBV7-9	NA	TRBJ1-3	NA	CASSLLGGLGNTIYF	TGTGCCAGCAGCCTGCTTGGGGGGTTAGGAAACACCATATATTTT
TRBV19	NA	TRBJ2-3	TRBD2	CASSLAGSADTQYF	TGTGCCAGTAGTTTAGCGGGTTCGGCAGATACGCAGTATTTT
TRBV9	NA	TRBJ2-3	NA	CASSVAGGASTDTQYF	TGTGCCAGCAGCGTAGCAGGAGGTGCTAGCACAGATACGCAGTATTTT
TRBV27	NA	TRBJ2-5	TRBD1	CASGGQIWETQYF	TGTGCCAGCGGGGGACAGATCTGGGAGACCCAGTACTTC
TRBV27	NA	TRBJ2-7	NA	CASSPGVVLDEQYF	TGTGCCAGCAGTCCGGGAGTAGTGCTCGACGAGCAGTACTTC
TRBV7-9	NA	TRBJ2-5	TRBD2	CASSLASGIQETQYF	TGTGCCAGCAGCTTAGCTAGCGGGATCCAAGAGACCCAGTACTTC
TRBV27	NA	TRBJ2-7	NA	CASGRGRIEQYF	TGTGCCAGCGGCAGGGGGAGGATCGAGCAGTACTTC
TRBV29-1	NA	TRBJ2-5	NA	CSVLNRQASAQYF	TGCAGCGTTTTGAACAGGCAGGCTTCGGCCCAGTACTTC
TRBV11-2	NA	TRBJ2-5	NA	CASSLGGRGQETQYF	TGTGCCAGCAGCTTAGGAGGTCGGGGACAAGAGACCCAGTACTTC
TRBV3-1/TRBV3-2	NA	TRBJ1-1	NA	CASSQERREAFF	TGTGCCAGCAGCCAAGAGAGGAGGGAAGCTTTCTTT
TRBV5-5	NA	TRBJ2-1	TRBD2	CASSFLSSGGLNEQFF	TGTGCCAGCAGCTTTCTTAGTAGCGGGGGGTTGAATGAGCAGTTCTTC
TRBV19	NA	TRBJ2-7	NA	CASTQRGNYEQYF	TGTGCCAGTACCCAACGGGGAAACTACGAGCAGTACTTC
TRBV2	NA	TRBJ1-1	TRBD1	CASQTEQGAHTEAFF	TGTGCCAGCCAAACTGAACAGGGGGCGCACACTGAAGCTTTCTTT